The 12 T cell receptor beta chains below come from one sample, sequenced in a study of blood T cell repertoires in COVID-19. Only in-frame clones appear in the TCRdb table, and some are missing; sequencing was by immunoSEQ multiplex PCR. The data hold approximately 150,000 clones, with 87% observed a single time. The sample consisted of peripheral blood. These receptor sequences come from a woman between 50 and 59 years old with acute or convalescent COVID-19.

The V gene is TRBV4-1, the J gene TRBJ1-5, with D perhaps matching TRBD1 (6 bases). Per germline, CDR1 MGHRA and CDR2 YSYEKL. V was clipped by 1 base and J by 3 bases, with 10 bases between them. This CDR3 has 15 amino acids. The CDR3, as DNA: TGCGCCAGCAGCCAAGGGGGGCAGTTCAATCAGCCCCAGCATTTT. The encoded protein is CASSQGGQFNQPQHF.

The chain recombines TRBV4-2 with TRBJ2-7; TRBD2 aligns across 7 bases. Unmatched junction bases numbered 6, after V lost 0 bases and J lost 4 bases. This CDR3 spans 15 amino acids. Looked up from germline, CDR1 is LGHNA and CDR2 is YNFKEQ. The CDR3 DNA reads TGTGCCAGCAGCCAAGAATCCACGGGGGGATACGAGCAGTACTTC. The encoded protein is CASSQESTGGYEQYF.

A single count supports this clone. This chain uses TRBV30 with TRBJ1-2; D is possibly TRBD1 (5 bases). Per the germline V gene, CDR1 is GTSNPN and CDR2 is SVGIG (reference sequence). V lost 2 bases and J lost 4, with 14 bases in between. The CDR3 is made up of 14 amino acids. CDR3 protein: CAWSFTGTSYGYTF. CDR3 in DNA: TGTGCCTGGAGTTTTACAGGAACCTCCTATGGCTACACCTTC.

This clone was recorded a few times. The rearrangement joins TRBV5-8 to TRBJ1-1; possible D gene TRBD1, 5 bases. This CDR3 comprises 13 residues. The ends were cut back, 2 bases at V and 10 bases at J, with 15 bases in the middle. The germline gives CDR1 SGHTS, CDR2 YDEGEE. The DNA for the CDR3 is TGTGCCAGCAGCTTCCAACAGGATTTTGGAGCTTTCTTT. It is translated as CASSFQQDFGAFF.

DNA for the CDR3: TGTGCCAGCAGCTTGGGGCAGGTAGCTAACTATGGCTACACCTTC. Its translation is CASSLGQVANYGYTF. The chain is built from TRBV5-4 and TRBJ1-2; D gene uncertain. The V end lost 0 bases, the J end lost 0 bases, and 9 bases lay between the germline ends. Germline V lookup: CDR1 SGHNT, CDR2 YYREEE (reference sequence). CDR3 length: 15 residues.

CDR3 sequence reads: CTSSQLRDTDSNQPQHF. The CDR3 DNA reads TGCACCAGCAGCCAACTCCGGGACACCGATAGCAATCAGCCCCAGCATTTT. This sequence joins TRBV1 and TRBJ1-5; the D call in the table, TRBD1, was not verified against the DNA. TRBV1 is listed as a pseudogene. The length of the CDR3 is 17 residues.

V gene TRBV18 combines with J gene TRBJ1-2; D gene unclear. The germline gives CDR1 KGHSH, CDR2 LQKENI. This CDR3 contains 14 residues. The V gene lost 3 bases and the J gene lost 5 bases, with 13 bases spanning the gap. Here the CDR3 reads CASSPERERYGYTF. In DNA form, the CDR3 reads TGTGCCAGCTCACCGGAGAGGGAGCGGTATGGCTACACCTTC.

A few counts support this clone. The chain joins TRBV5-1 to TRBJ1-1; no firm D call. This CDR3 is 14 amino acids long. Germline V gene sequence: CDR1 SGHRS, CDR2 YFSETQ. Trimming removed 0 bases at V and 7 bases at J, with 13 bases between. This chain's CDR3 is CASSLVSPGIEAFF. As DNA, the CDR3 is TGCGCCAGCAGCTTGGTAAGCCCGGGTATTGAAGCTTTCTTT.

This chain's CDR3 is CASSFSAQVVSGANVLTF. The CDR3 DNA reads as TGTGCCAGCAGTTTTAGTGCGCAGGTTGTCTCTGGGGCCAACGTCCTGACTTTC. The rearrangement uses TRBV27 and TRBJ2-6; D is uncertain. The length of the CDR3 is 18 residues. The ends were cut back, 3 bases at V and 0 bases at J, with 15 bases in the middle. The germline gives CDR1 MNHEY, CDR2 SMNVEV (reference sequence).

The V and J genes are TRBV6-5 and TRBJ2-7; D is perhaps TRBD2 (6 bases). This CDR3 is 15 amino acids long. The ends were cut back, 0 bases at V and 0 bases at J, with 9 bases in the middle. The V gene's germline CDR1 is MNHEY and CDR2 SVGAGI. As DNA, the CDR3 is TGTGCCAGCAGTTACTCGTTCGGGAGCTCCTACGAGCAGTACTTC. Translation gives CASSYSFGSSYEQYF.

This chain connects TRBV11-2 to TRBJ1-2; D ambiguous. Germline CDR1 and CDR2: SGHAT and FQNNGV. This CDR3 comprises 14 residues. V lost 1 base and J 1 base, leaving 7 bases between the germline ends. The chain's CDR3 is CASSLGQFNYGYTF. CDR3 sequence (DNA): TGTGCCAGCAGCTTAGGGCAGTTTAACTATGGCTACACCTTC.

This clone was detected only once. The chain has TRBV9 and TRBJ2-7, with 9 bases aligning to TRBD2. Trimming at V came to 4 bases and at J to 4 bases, leaving 6 bases not matched to a gene. CDR1 and CDR2 from the germline V gene are SGDLS and YYNGEE. The CDR3 length is 14 residues. The CDR3 spells CASSPLLAGYEQYF. The CDR3 region has the DNA TGTGCCAGCAGCCCCCTACTAGCGGGTTACGAGCAGTACTTC.